The 10 T cell receptor beta chains below all came from one sample that was sequenced in a study of response to subunit inactivated influenza vaccine. MiXCR, applied by TCRdb to the RT-PCR reads, yields one record per CDR3 protein. The sample contains fewer than 400,000 distinct CDR3 sequences, 21% of which appear only once. Here the sequenced sample was PBMCs from blood, taken 21 months after vaccination. These TCRs come from a man between 50 and 70 years old who received an inactivated influenza vaccine.

The chain couples TRBV6-1 to TRBJ1-1; D not resolved. This CDR3 has 17 residues. CDR1 is MNHNS, CDR2 SASEGT, per germline. Trimming pared 5 bases from V and 0 bases from J, leaving 19 bases between. CDR3 sequence: CASSLNGAWDMNTEAFF. The CDR3, as DNA: TGTGCCAGCAGTCTAAACGGCGCTTGGGATATGAACACTGAAGCTTTCTTT.

The chain combines TRBV7-2 with TRBJ2-7, with D possibly called TRBD1 or TRBD2 (5 bases each). Between the trimmed V and J ends, which lost 0 bases and 3 bases, there was a span of 9 bases. CDR3 length equals 14 residues. The germline V gene has CDR1 SGHTA and CDR2 FQGNSA. The CDR3 DNA reads as TGTGCCAGCAGCTTAGCGCAGGGAGTCTACGAGCAGTACTTC. Amino acids: CASSLAQGVYEQYF.

J is TRBJ2-3 and V is TRBV7-6; 8 bases are a match to TRBD2. The ends lost 5 bases at V and 2 bases at J; junction bases unmatched: 12. Per germline, CDR1 SGHVS and CDR2 FNYEAQ. This CDR3 is 17 amino acids long. The CDR3 DNA sequence: TGTGCCAGCAGCAGAGAGAAAGCGGGAGAAGCCACAGATACGCAGTATTTT. This gives the protein CASSREKAGEATDTQYF.

This sequence joins TRBV7-6 and TRBJ2-1, with 15 bases matching TRBD2. J was trimmed by 5 bases and V by 6 bases; bases with no gene match: 14. This CDR3 comprises 19 residues. Germline CDR1 and CDR2: SGHVS and FNYEAQ. The CDR3 bases are TGTGCCAGCAGTACCGGACTAGCGGGGGGGCCCGCCGGGGACAATGAGCAGTTCTTC. Its translation: CASSTGLAGGPAGDNEQFF.

This clonotype has only a few counts. The chain uses TRBV29-1 and TRBJ1-1; perhaps TRBD1 as D (5 bases). Germline V lookup: CDR1 SQVTM, CDR2 ANQGSEA. The V end lost 3 bases, the J end lost 10 bases, and 9 bases lay between the germline ends. CDR3 length: 10 residues. CDR3 bases: TGCAGCGTTGATAGGGGAAGAGCTTTCTTT. It translates to CSVDRGRAFF.

This clonotype was detected many times. V and J are TRBV27 and TRBJ1-2, with a possible D match to TRBD1 (6 bases). Trimming cost V 11 bases and J 0 bases, with 19 bases left between them. The CDR3 is made up of 15 amino acids. CDR1 and CDR2 from the germline V gene are MNHEY and SMNVEV (reference sequence). The CDR3 is CAVGRGLYPNYGYTF. In nucleotides, the CDR3 is TGTGCCGTTGGGCGGGGGCTATACCCTAACTATGGCTACACCTTC.

The rearrangement joins TRBV20-1 to TRBJ1-4, with D perhaps matching TRBD1 (5 bases). The CDR3 runs to 13 residues. The germline V gene encodes CDR1 DFQATT and CDR2 SNEGSKA (reference sequence). V gave up 3 bases and J gave up 7 bases, with 12 bases separating them. The chain's CDR3 is CSASSQGGEKLFF. The CDR3 DNA reads TGCAGTGCTAGTAGTCAGGGAGGTGAAAAACTGTTTTTT.

The chain links TRBV5-1 to TRBJ1-2, with D perhaps matching TRBD1 (5 bases). The CDR3 length is 14 residues. Germline CDR1 is SGHRS and CDR2 is YFSETQ. The V end lost 4 bases, the J end lost 0 bases, and 10 bases lay between the germline ends. CDR3 nucleotide sequence: TGCGCCAGCAGCGGGCAGGGAGCTAACTATGGCTACACCTTC. Its protein is CASSGQGANYGYTF.

This clonotype was detected many times. The chain joins TRBV11-1 to TRBJ2-1, with unresolved D. The CDR3 extends over 18 amino acids. Trimming took 2 bases from V and 6 from J, leaving 23 bases between them. Germline V lookup: CDR1 SGHAT, CDR2 FQDESV (reference sequence). The CDR3 here is CASSLLLILGKSSNEQFF. In DNA, the CDR3 is TGTGCCAGCAGCTTATTATTAATCTTGGGGAAATCTTCCAATGAGCAGTTCTTC.

This clonotype occurred a few times. The J gene is TRBJ2-1, the V gene TRBV4-2; 8 nucleotides line up with TRBD2. The CDR3 has 15 residues. Germline CDR1 and CDR2: LGHNA and YNFKEQ. The ends lost 2 bases at V and 6 bases at J; junction bases unmatched: 6. The CDR3 reads CASSQRREAGNEQFF. The CDR3 bases are TGTGCCAGCAGCCAAAGGCGGGAGGCGGGCAATGAGCAGTTCTTC.